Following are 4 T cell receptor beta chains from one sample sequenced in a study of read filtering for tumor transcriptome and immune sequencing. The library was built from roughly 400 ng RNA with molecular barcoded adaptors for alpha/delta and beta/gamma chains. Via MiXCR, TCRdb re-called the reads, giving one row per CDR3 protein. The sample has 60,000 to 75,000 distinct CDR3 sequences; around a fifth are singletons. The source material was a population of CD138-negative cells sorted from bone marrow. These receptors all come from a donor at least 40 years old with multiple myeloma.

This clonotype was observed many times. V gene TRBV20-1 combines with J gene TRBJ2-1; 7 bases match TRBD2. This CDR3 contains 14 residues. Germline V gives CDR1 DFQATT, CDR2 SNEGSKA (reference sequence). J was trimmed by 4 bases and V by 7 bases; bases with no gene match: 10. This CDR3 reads CSGSWGGGYNEQFF. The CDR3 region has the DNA TGCAGTGGATCATGGGGCGGGGGATACAATGAGCAGTTCTTC.

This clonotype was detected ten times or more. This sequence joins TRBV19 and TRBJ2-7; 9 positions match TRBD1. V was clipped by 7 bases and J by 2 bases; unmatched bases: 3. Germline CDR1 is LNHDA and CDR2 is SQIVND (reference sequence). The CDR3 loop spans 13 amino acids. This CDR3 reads CASTGTGTYEQYF. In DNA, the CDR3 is TGTGCCAGTACCGGGACAGGGACCTACGAGCAGTACTTC.

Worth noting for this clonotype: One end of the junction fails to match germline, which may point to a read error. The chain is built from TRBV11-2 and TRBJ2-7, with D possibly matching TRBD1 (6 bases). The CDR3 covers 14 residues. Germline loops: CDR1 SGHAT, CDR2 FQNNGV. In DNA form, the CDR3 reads TGTGCCACCAGCTGGGAGCGGACAGCATACGAGCAGTACTTC. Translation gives CATSWERTAYEQYF.

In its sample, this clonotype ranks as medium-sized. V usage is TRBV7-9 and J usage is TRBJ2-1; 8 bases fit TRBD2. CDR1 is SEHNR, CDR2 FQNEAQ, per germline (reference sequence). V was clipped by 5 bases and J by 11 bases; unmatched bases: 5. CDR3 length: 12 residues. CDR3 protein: CASSVTSGQQFF. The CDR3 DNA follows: TGTGCCAGCAGCGTCACTAGCGGCCAGCAGTTCTTC.